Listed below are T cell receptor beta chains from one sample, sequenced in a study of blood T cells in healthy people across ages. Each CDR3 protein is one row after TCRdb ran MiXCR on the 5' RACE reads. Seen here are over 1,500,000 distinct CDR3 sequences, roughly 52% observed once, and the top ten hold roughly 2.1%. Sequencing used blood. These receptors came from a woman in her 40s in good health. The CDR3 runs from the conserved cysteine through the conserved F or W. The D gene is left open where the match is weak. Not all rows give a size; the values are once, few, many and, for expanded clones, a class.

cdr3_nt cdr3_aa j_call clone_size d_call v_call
TGTGCCAGCGGCGATACAGCCTCCTACGAGCAGTACTTC CASGDTASYEQYF TRBJ2-7 . . TRBV6-2/TRBV6-3
TGCGCCAGCAGCTCGTTAAGGGGGAGCGGAGCAAACTATGGCTACACCTTC CASSSLRGSGANYGYTF TRBJ1-2 . . TRBV5-1
TGTGCCAGCAGCAAAGTCCTAGCGGGGGTTGACGATACGCAGTATTTT CASSKVLAGVDDTQYF TRBJ2-3 many TRBD2 TRBV27
TGTGCCAGCAGCTTCGGGACTACCACCTGGGAGCAGTACTTC CASSFGTTTWEQYF TRBJ2-5 few TRBD2 TRBV7-9
TGCGCCAGCAGGTCGGGACAGGGGTTCACAGATACGCAGTATTTT CASRSGQGFTDTQYF TRBJ2-3 . TRBD1 TRBV5-1
TGCAGTGCTAGGGAACCCAACTTCCGGGAGGGCTACACCTTC CSAREPNFREGYTF TRBJ1-2 . . TRBV20-1
TGTGCCAGCAGTGAATTGGTGGAAGGAGGGACTGAAGCTTTCTTT CASSELVEGGTEAFF TRBJ1-1 . . TRBV2
TGTGCCAGCAGCTTAAGCGGGCCGTGCCAAGAGACCCAGTACTTC CASSLSGPCQETQYF TRBJ2-5 . . TRBV5-5
TGTGCCAGCAGTCCTCCAGCCCCCTACGAGCAGTACTTC CASSPPAPYEQYF TRBJ2-7 few . TRBV12-3/TRBV12-4
TGTGCCAGCAGCTTGGGACCGGGAAGTTTTGGCTACACCTTC CASSLGPGSFGYTF TRBJ1-2 . . TRBV7-2
TGCGCCAGCAGCCAGCTAGCGGGGGGGCAGGCTGCTAGCACAGATACGCAGTATTTT CASSQLAGGQAASTDTQYF TRBJ2-3 few TRBD2 TRBV4-3
TGTGCCAGCAGCTTCGGCGGCAACCAAGCTGGGACCCAGTACTTC CASSFGGNQAGTQYF TRBJ2-5 few . TRBV7-2
TGTGCCAGCAGCTTTGAACAGGGGGAATACGAGCAGTACTTC CASSFEQGEYEQYF TRBJ2-7 once TRBD1 TRBV7-2
TGCGCCAGCATGGAGGCATCTTTGGGGGAGCAGTACTTC CASMEASLGEQYF TRBJ2-4 . . TRBV10-2
TGTGCCAGCAGCCAAGGTGACCATGGCTACACCTTC CASSQGDHGYTF TRBJ1-2 few . TRBV4-2
TGCAGCGTTCGGGGACAGGGCACTTACAAGGAGCAGTTCTTC CSVRGQGTYKEQFF TRBJ2-1 . TRBD1 TRBV29-1
TGTGCCAGCAGCATCGGGAGGAGATCGGGACAGGGGGCTAGGACCCAGTACTTC CASSIGRRSGQGARTQYF TRBJ2-5 . TRBD1 TRBV7-2
TGTGCCAGCAGCTTTCGGACAGGGGATAGCAATCAGCCCCAGCATTTT CASSFRTGDSNQPQHF TRBJ1-5 . TRBD1 TRBV5-5
TGCAGTGCTTATGTCGGGAGCTACGAGCAGTACTTC CSAYVGSYEQYF TRBJ2-7 . . TRBV20-1
TGTGCCAGCAGCCAAGATTCCCCGGTGGGTCGGCGGGGGGCAGCAGATACGCAGTATTTT CASSQDSPVGRRGAADTQYF TRBJ2-3 . TRBD2 TRBV4-2
TGTGCCAGCAGCATGATAGGGGCTGAGAATGAAAAACTGTTTTTT CASSMIGAENEKLFF TRBJ1-4 . . TRBV5-5
TGTGCCAGCAAGACAGGGATTAATGAAAAACTGTTTTTT CASKTGINEKLFF TRBJ1-4 . TRBD1 TRBV2
TGCAGTGCTCGAGGGACTACCAATGAGCAGTTCTTC CSARGTTNEQFF TRBJ2-1 few TRBD2 TRBV20-1
TGTGCCAGCAGTTTATTCGGACAGAGACAGGGGAGCACGGAGACCCAGTACTTC CASSLFGQRQGSTETQYF TRBJ2-5 few TRBD1 TRBV27
TGTGCCACCAGTGACTCAAACTATATCGAGCAGTTCTTC CATSDSNYIEQFF TRBJ2-1 . . TRBV24-1
TGCAGCGTTGAAACATTGATGCGGGGACTAAAAAACATTCAGTACTTC CSVETLMRGLKNIQYF TRBJ2-4 few TRBD2 TRBV29-1
TGTGCCAGCAGCGTGGCCCTAAGGACAGGGGGCCGAGAGACCCAGTACTTC CASSVALRTGGRETQYF TRBJ2-5 once TRBD1 TRBV9
TGTGCCAGCAGAAGCCAAAAAATAAATCACAGGGCGTACAATGAGCAGTTCTTC CASRSQKINHRAYNEQFF TRBJ2-1 . . TRBV28
TGTGCCAGCAGTTATCCCCGGGCCAGGGGGACAGATACGCAGTATTTT CASSYPRARGTDTQYF TRBJ2-3 once TRBD1 TRBV6-2/TRBV6-3
TGCAGCGTCCCGGGACGGGGAAACACAGATACGCAGTATTTT CSVPGRGNTDTQYF TRBJ2-3 . . TRBV29-1
TGTGCCAGCGGCTCCACCACTTACGAGCAGTACTTC CASGSTTYEQYF TRBJ2-7 once . TRBV7-2
TGTGCCAGCAGCACCGGGACAGGTCTTTACGAGCAGTACTTC CASSTGTGLYEQYF TRBJ2-7 many TRBD1 TRBV13
TGTGCCAGCAAAAAGCCCGGAATCGGGGCGGAGACCCAGTACTTC CASKKPGIGAETQYF TRBJ2-5 many . TRBV6-2/TRBV6-3
TGCGCCAGCAGCCAAGTGTTGGACAGCATCAATGAGCAGTTCTTC CASSQVLDSINEQFF TRBJ2-1 few . TRBV4-3
TGTGCCAGCAGCCAGGACAGGGACACAGATACGCGGTATTTT CASSQDRDTDTRYF TRBJ2-3 . TRBD1 TRBV7-9
TGTGCCAGCAGCTTAGGCTTTACTGGGACAGCCTACAATGAGCAGTTCTTC CASSLGFTGTAYNEQFF TRBJ2-1 . TRBD1 TRBV11-2
TGCGCCAGCAGCCAAGACGCTTTCAGGGATGGCAATCAGCCCCAGCATTTT CASSQDAFRDGNQPQHF TRBJ1-5 . . TRBV4-1
TGTGCCAGCAGTGAGGGCTTACGGCGGAACTATGGCTACACCTTC CASSEGLRRNYGYTF TRBJ1-2 . . TRBV6-1
TGTGCCAGCAGCCGGGACAAGCAAGAGACCCGGTACTTC CASSRDKQETRYF TRBJ2-7 . . TRBV4-2
TGTGCCAGCTCACCAGGGCCAGGGGCCGGGAATGAGCAGTTCTTC CASSPGPGAGNEQFF TRBJ2-1 few . TRBV18
TGTGCCAGTCGGACAGGGGGCGACGAGCAGTACTTC CASRTGGDEQYF TRBJ2-7 . TRBD1 TRBV27
TGTGCCAGCAGTTCACCACAGGAAAACGAGCAGTACTTC CASSSPQENEQYF TRBJ2-7 . . TRBV6-5
TGTGCCATCACCAACCCCCCCTACAATGAGCAGTTCTTC CAITNPPYNEQFF TRBJ2-1 few . TRBV10-3
TGCGCCAGCAGCTTGGCGGTAGGGGGCGGAGGTCGAACTGAAGCTTTCTTT CASSLAVGGGGRTEAFF TRBJ1-1 . TRBD1 TRBV5-1
TGCGCCAGCTTACAGGGGGGAACAGATACGCAGTATTTT CASLQGGTDTQYF TRBJ2-3 . TRBD1 TRBV5-1
TGCAGCGTTACGACGGAAGAGACCCAGTACTTC CSVTTEETQYF TRBJ2-5 few . TRBV29-1
TGTGCCAGCAGCCTCACCGGGACTAGCGGGGAGGAACAGTTCTTC CASSLTGTSGEEQFF TRBJ2-1 few TRBD2 TRBV3-1
TGTGCCAGCTCACCACAGGAGGGTGAGACCCAGTACTTC CASSPQEGETQYF TRBJ2-5 . . TRBV18
TGTGCCAGCAGCTTTAGGCCGACAGTCGGCAATCAGCCCCAGCATTTT CASSFRPTVGNQPQHF TRBJ1-5 . . TRBV7-2
TGTGCCAGCAGCCGGACAGGGGACCGTCGTCAGCCCCAGCATTTT CASSRTGDRRQPQHF TRBJ1-5 . TRBD1 TRBV3-1
TGTGCCAGCAGTTTGACAGTGTCCGCCGAGCAGTACTTC CASSLTVSAEQYF TRBJ2-7 . . TRBV12-3/TRBV12-4
TGCAGCGTTCTGACAGTTGAAGCTTTCTTT CSVLTVEAFF TRBJ1-1 . . TRBV29-1
TGTGCCAGCAGTCCCTGGCGGGGGGTCACAGATACGCAGTATTTT CASSPWRGVTDTQYF TRBJ2-3 few TRBD2 TRBV28
TGTGCCAGCAGCGTAGGGCAGCTTCACTACGAGCAGTACTTC CASSVGQLHYEQYF TRBJ2-7 . . TRBV9
TGCAGTGCTTGGACAGGCCGTGGGGGCAATCAGCCCCAGCATTTT CSAWTGRGGNQPQHF TRBJ1-5 . TRBD1 TRBV20-1
TGTGCCAGCACCACCCCGGGCAGTTGGTACGAGCAGTACTTC CASTTPGSWYEQYF TRBJ2-7 . . TRBV6-6
TGCAGTGCTAGAGATACGGGACAGGGGAACGGGGCCCTCCACTTT CSARDTGQGNGALHF TRBJ1-6 few TRBD1 TRBV20-1